A selection of T cell receptor beta chains follows, all from one sample in a study of blood T cell repertoires in COVID-19. Sequencing used immunoSEQ multiplex PCR; TCRdb keeps in-frame clones, though not all of them. The repertoire has about 180,000 clones, approximately 80% of them found once; the top ten carry 14%. Sequenced material: PBMCs or T cells enriched from blood (not recorded which). Receptors were obtained from a man aged 60 to 69 who had been exposed to COVID-19. Each CDR3 is given with its conserved first and last residue. D genes are given only for firm matches. Some rows have no size entry. The others give once, few or many, or a class for an expanded clone.

size	V	D	J	DNA	CDR3
once	TRBV3-1/TRBV3-2	TRBD2	TRBJ2-1	TGTGCCAGCAGCTACTCAAGCGGGAGGCGACAGTTCTTC	CASSYSSGRRQFF
.	TRBV15	TRBD2	TRBJ2-1	TGTGCCACCAGAACTAGCGCGAGGTTCAATGAGCAGTTCTTC	CATRTSARFNEQFF
.	TRBV12-3/TRBV12-4	.	TRBJ1-1	TGTGCCAGCTCAGATGGCTACAGCACTGAAGCTTTCTTT	CASSDGYSTEAFF
few	TRBV4-1	TRBD1	TRBJ1-6	TGCGCCAGCAGCCAGGCCAGCACAGGGGGCCCTAATTCACCCCTCCACTTT	CASSQASTGGPNSPLHF
.	TRBV27	TRBD1	TRBJ1-5	TGTGCCAGCACCGAAAGGGTAGGACAGGGTACGGGAGCCCAGCATTTT	CASTERVGQGTGAQHF
.	TRBV5-4	.	TRBJ2-3	TGTGCCAGCAACTTGGGGCCAGATACGCAGTATTTT	CASNLGPDTQYF
.	TRBV7-2	.	TRBJ2-5	TGTGCCAGCAGCCGGGGACTCCAAGAGACCCAGTACTTC	CASSRGLQETQYF
.	TRBV29-1	.	TRBJ1-2	TGCAGCGTTGATGAAACCGCTTGGAGTCCCTACACCTTC	CSVDETAWSPYTF
.	TRBV9	TRBD1	TRBJ2-4	TGTGCCAGCAGCGGAGCCCGACAGGGGTTTGACAAAAACATTCAGTACTTC	CASSGARQGFDKNIQYF
few	TRBV19	.	TRBJ2-7	TGTGCCAGTAGTTCGGGGGTATTCGGGGAGCAGTACTTC	CASSSGVFGEQYF
.	TRBV10-2	TRBD1	TRBJ2-1	TGCGCCAGCAGTGAGTCTGGGACAGGGGGCGCCACGTTCTTC	CASSESGTGGATFF
.	TRBV27	TRBD1	TRBJ2-5	TGTGCCAGCAGTTCAGACAGGGGCCCCAGGACCCAGTACTTC	CASSSDRGPRTQYF
once	TRBV14	.	TRBJ1-6	TGTGCCAGCAGCCAAGATCCGCGGGGCTCACCCCTCCACTTT	CASSQDPRGSPLHF
.	TRBV7-3	TRBD2	TRBJ2-7	TGTGCCAGCAGCCCACGTTGGGGAGGGGACGAGCAGTACTTC	CASSPRWGGDEQYF
.	TRBV6-2/TRBV6-3	TRBD2	TRBJ2-7	TGTGCCAGCAGTTACTCGAGGGCACTAGCGGGAGGGCCTCGGAGCTACGAGCAGTACTTC	CASSYSRALAGGPRSYEQYF
once	TRBV15	.	TRBJ1-1	TGTGCCAGCGCAAAAGGTACAGGGCGCTCCGCGGCTGAAGCTTTCTTT	CASAKGTGRSAAEAFF
.	TRBV7-9	TRBD1	TRBJ2-6	TGTGCCAGCAGCTATAGTACCGGGACAGGGCCCTCTGGGGCCAACGTCCTGACTTTC	CASSYSTGTGPSGANVLTF
.	TRBV4-1	.	TRBJ1-2	TGCGCCAGCAGCCAAGGGCTGGCTGGCTACACCTTC	CASSQGLAGYTF
.	TRBV15	.	TRBJ1-1	TGTGCCACCAGCAGACCCGCTGGACAGTACACTGAAGCTTTCTTT	CATSRPAGQYTEAFF
.	TRBV9	TRBD1	TRBJ2-7	TGTGCCAGCAGCCCACAGGGGGCTATCTACGAGCAGTACTTC	CASSPQGAIYEQYF
.	TRBV29-1	TRBD2	TRBJ2-7	TGCAGCGTTGGGACTAGCGGGTTTTACGAGCAGTACTTC	CSVGTSGFYEQYF
.	TRBV6-5	.	TRBJ2-7	TGTGCCAGCAGTTCCGCTCTGAGGAGGTACGAGCAGTACTTC	CASSSALRRYEQYF
.	TRBV18	TRBD1	TRBJ1-2	TGTGCCAGCTCACCCCGGACAGGCGGTATCCTTGGCTACACCTTC	CASSPRTGGILGYTF
once	TRBV27	.	TRBJ1-5	TGTGCCAGCAGCGCATACGGGGGTGGCAATCAGCCCCAGCATTTT	CASSAYGGGNQPQHF
.	TRBV6-5	TRBD1	TRBJ1-2	TGTGCCATCGGGGACAGGGTGGCTAACTATGGCTACACCTTC	CAIGDRVANYGYTF
.	TRBV6-5	.	TRBJ1-5	TGTGCCAGCAGGCAGCAGGGTGTTAGCAATCGGCCCCAGCATTTT	CASRQQGVSNRPQHF
few	TRBV6-5	.	TRBJ1-1	TGTGCCAGCAGTTCGGGGGGAACGGAGACTGAAGCTTTCTTT	CASSSGGTETEAFF
.	TRBV11-3	TRBD2	TRBJ2-2	TGTGCCAGCAGCCCCGGACTAGCGGGAGGTCCACCAGGGGAGCTGTTTTTT	CASSPGLAGGPPGELFF
.	TRBV4-2	.	TRBJ2-1	TGTGCCAGCAGCACATCGAGGTTGCTTTCACCCGGGGGTGAGCAGTTCTTC	CASSTSRLLSPGGEQFF
once	TRBV30	.	TRBJ1-3	TGTGCCTGGAGTCCCCTCCGGGGAAACACCATATATTTT	CAWSPLRGNTIYF
few	TRBV29-1	TRBD1	TRBJ1-2	TGCAGCGTGGAAGAAAGACAGGGAAACCCCTATGGCTACACCTTC	CSVEERQGNPYGYTF
.	TRBV7-2	TRBD1	TRBJ2-5	TGTGCCAGCAGCCCCGGACAGGGGAAAGAGACCCAGTACTTC	CASSPGQGKETQYF
.	TRBV19	TRBD1	TRBJ1-4	TGTGCCAGTAGTATAGTCAGGGGGCGAGAAAAACTGTTTTTT	CASSIVRGREKLFF
.	TRBV15	TRBD2	TRBJ2-7	TGTGCCACCAGCAGAGATAGGGGGAGGACTAGCGGTACCTACGAGCAGTACTTC	CATSRDRGRTSGTYEQYF
.	TRBV3-1/TRBV3-2	.	TRBJ2-7	TGTGCCAGCAGCCATTCCGGGACAACCTACGAGCAGTACTTC	CASSHSGTTYEQYF
.	TRBV3-1/TRBV3-2	TRBD2	TRBJ2-7	TGTGCCAGCAGGCGGGGGACCTCCTACGAGCAGTACTTC	CASRRGTSYEQYF
.	TRBV7-3	TRBD2	TRBJ2-1	TGTGCCAGCAGCATAGCGGGACCCTACAATGAGCAGTTCTTC	CASSIAGPYNEQFF
.	TRBV19	.	TRBJ2-7	TGTGCCAGTAGTATAAGGGCTAGCGCTGTAAACGAGCAGTACTTC	CASSIRASAVNEQYF
few	TRBV30	.	TRBJ2-5	TGTGCCTGTGCGGGATTGGGGACCCAGTACTTC	CACAGLGTQYF
.	TRBV2	TRBD2	TRBJ2-7	TGTGCCAGCAGTCCCAGACCGGGACTAGCGGGAGTCTCCGAGCAGTACTTC	CASSPRPGLAGVSEQYF
.	TRBV6-5	TRBD1	TRBJ2-7	TGTGCCAGCAGATCCGACAGGGGCTCCGAGCAGTACTTC	CASRSDRGSEQYF
.	TRBV6-4	TRBD2	TRBJ2-1	TGTGCCAGCAGTGACCCTCTAGCGGGCCCTAGCTCCTACAATGAGCAGTTCTTC	CASSDPLAGPSSYNEQFF
.	TRBV5-4	TRBD2	TRBJ2-7	TGTGCCAGCAGCCGCGGGACTAGCGGGAATGGCGAGCAGTACTTC	CASSRGTSGNGEQYF
few	TRBV6-1	TRBD1	TRBJ2-7	TGTGCCAGCAGTGAAGGGGCAGGGGGCTACGAGCAGTACTTC	CASSEGAGGYEQYF
.	TRBV6-2/TRBV6-3	TRBD2	TRBJ2-5	TGTGCCAGCAGTTATCTAACCGGGACTAGCGGCGTGCCTGTCGGGACCCAGTACTTC	CASSYLTGTSGVPVGTQYF
few	TRBV2	TRBD2	TRBJ2-1	TGTGCCAGCAGTTTGCGGGAGGGCCAGCAGTTCTTC	CASSLREGQQFF
.	TRBV6-5	TRBD1	TRBJ1-5	TGTGCCAGCAGCTCGGACAGGGGAGGAAACCAGCCCCAGCATTTT	CASSSDRGGNQPQHF
.	TRBV10-2	.	TRBJ1-3	TGCGCCAGCAGGGATGGGGGGAGCGGAAACACCATATATTTT	CASRDGGSGNTIYF
.	TRBV28	.	TRBJ1-1	TGTGCCAGCATCCCGGGAGGGGGCACTGAAGCTTTCTTT	CASIPGGGTEAFF
.	TRBV24-1	TRBD1	TRBJ2-7	TGTGCCACCAGTGACCCTAAGACAGGGGGCTGGGACGAGCAGTACTTC	CATSDPKTGGWDEQYF
.	TRBV21-1	.	TRBJ2-2	TGTGCCAGCATCCGGGGAGGGGACAGGGTAAACACCGGGGAGCTGTTTTTT	CASIRGGDRVNTGELFF
medium-sized	TRBV5-4	TRBD1	TRBJ2-7	TGTGCCAGCAGCCCCTCAGGCGGGACAGGGTCCTACGAGCAGTACTTC	CASSPSGGTGSYEQYF
medium-sized	TRBV14	TRBD1	TRBJ2-1	TGTGCCAGCAGCCCCGGTACGGGACAGTCCTACAATGAGCAGTTCTTC	CASSPGTGQSYNEQFF
many	TRBV7-8	TRBD2	TRBJ2-7	TGTGCCAGCAGCTTAGGCGGGAGCGAGCAGTACTTC	CASSLGGSEQYF
few	TRBV19	.	TRBJ1-4	TGTGCCAGTAGTATGGGGTCGACAGCCTCAGCAGTTGAAAAACTGTTTTTT	CASSMGSTASAVEKLFF
few	TRBV19	.	TRBJ1-5	TGTGCCACCAATCAGGGTGGGAGCAATCAGCCCCAGCATTTT	CATNQGGSNQPQHF